The subject of this entry is one T cell receptor (beta chain). Its antigen is still unknown. This may come from a read error, since a much larger clone is one base off. The use of a sample-barcoded 5' primer and a J-beta primer mix characterized a second PCR of about 7 to 12 cycles. TCRdb processed the 5' RACE reads anew with MiXCR; each CDR3 protein has one entry. The repertoire includes hundreds of thousands of distinct CDR3 sequences, 32% of them detected once, and roughly 14% sits in the top ten. Approximately 9.7 milliliters was the volume of peripheral blood drawn from each donor. The entry originates in a study of blood T cells in healthy people across ages. Findings and limits, study-wide: Long-lived and aged donors differed, with more naive CD4+ cells and higher diversity in the long-lived. The CMV status of each donor remained undetermined, and this could have confounded shifts in expanded clonotypes.

Sequencing was performed on blood. The TCR sequence derives from a woman aged 80 or over in good health.

This chain's CDR3 is CASSLAGAPMYEQYF. The CDR3 DNA is TGTGCCAGCAGCTTAGCGGGGGCGCCTATGTATGAGCAGTACTTC. The J gene is TRBJ2-5, the V gene TRBV7-2, with D maybe TRBD1 (6 bases). Trimming removed 0 bases at V and 11 bases at J, with 19 bases between. Germline CDR1 is SGHTA and CDR2 is FQGNSA. This CDR3 region has 15 residues.